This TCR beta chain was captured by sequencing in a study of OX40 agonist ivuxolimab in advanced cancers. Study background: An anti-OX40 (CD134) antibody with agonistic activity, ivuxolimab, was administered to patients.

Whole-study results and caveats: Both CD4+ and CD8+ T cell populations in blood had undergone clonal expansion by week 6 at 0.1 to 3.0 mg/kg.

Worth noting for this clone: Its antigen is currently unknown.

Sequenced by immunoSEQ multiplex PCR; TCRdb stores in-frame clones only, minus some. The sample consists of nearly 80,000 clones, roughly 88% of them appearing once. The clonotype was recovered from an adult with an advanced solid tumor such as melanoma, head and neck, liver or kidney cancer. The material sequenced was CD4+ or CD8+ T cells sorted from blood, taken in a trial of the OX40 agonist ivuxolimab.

In DNA, the CDR3 is TGTGCCACCGCAGGGGCGGGAGAGACCCAGTACTTC. It encodes CATAGAGETQYF. The chain has TRBV11-3 and TRBJ2-5; tentative D call: TRBD1 (6 bases). Deletions cut 10 bases from V and 4 bases from J, with 13 bases between. Germline CDR1 and CDR2: SGHNT and YENEEA. The CDR3 covers 12 residues.